This T cell receptor (beta chain) was recovered during a study of cytomegalovirus exposure and HLA in healthy donors. The study ran its PCR with 60 Vbeta and 13 Jbeta primers. The table came from immunoSEQ multiplex PCR; TCRdb's copy has only in-frame clones and leaves some out. The sample includes roughly 92,000 clones, 81% of them seen just once. Germline CDR1 reads SGHRS; CDR2 reads YFSETQ. Trimming cost V 0 bases and J 5 bases, with 24 bases left between them. The CDR3 has 18 residues. This rearrangement joins TRBV5-1 to TRBJ2-7, with D perhaps TRBD2 (5 bases). What was sequenced was PBMCs. The receptor's source is a woman in her 70s in good health and CMV-seropositive. The CDR3 is CASSLDSSAAAASDEQYF. CDR3 coding DNA: TGCGCCAGCAGCTTGGACAGTAGCGCGGCAGCTGCCTCGGACGAGCAGTACTTC.